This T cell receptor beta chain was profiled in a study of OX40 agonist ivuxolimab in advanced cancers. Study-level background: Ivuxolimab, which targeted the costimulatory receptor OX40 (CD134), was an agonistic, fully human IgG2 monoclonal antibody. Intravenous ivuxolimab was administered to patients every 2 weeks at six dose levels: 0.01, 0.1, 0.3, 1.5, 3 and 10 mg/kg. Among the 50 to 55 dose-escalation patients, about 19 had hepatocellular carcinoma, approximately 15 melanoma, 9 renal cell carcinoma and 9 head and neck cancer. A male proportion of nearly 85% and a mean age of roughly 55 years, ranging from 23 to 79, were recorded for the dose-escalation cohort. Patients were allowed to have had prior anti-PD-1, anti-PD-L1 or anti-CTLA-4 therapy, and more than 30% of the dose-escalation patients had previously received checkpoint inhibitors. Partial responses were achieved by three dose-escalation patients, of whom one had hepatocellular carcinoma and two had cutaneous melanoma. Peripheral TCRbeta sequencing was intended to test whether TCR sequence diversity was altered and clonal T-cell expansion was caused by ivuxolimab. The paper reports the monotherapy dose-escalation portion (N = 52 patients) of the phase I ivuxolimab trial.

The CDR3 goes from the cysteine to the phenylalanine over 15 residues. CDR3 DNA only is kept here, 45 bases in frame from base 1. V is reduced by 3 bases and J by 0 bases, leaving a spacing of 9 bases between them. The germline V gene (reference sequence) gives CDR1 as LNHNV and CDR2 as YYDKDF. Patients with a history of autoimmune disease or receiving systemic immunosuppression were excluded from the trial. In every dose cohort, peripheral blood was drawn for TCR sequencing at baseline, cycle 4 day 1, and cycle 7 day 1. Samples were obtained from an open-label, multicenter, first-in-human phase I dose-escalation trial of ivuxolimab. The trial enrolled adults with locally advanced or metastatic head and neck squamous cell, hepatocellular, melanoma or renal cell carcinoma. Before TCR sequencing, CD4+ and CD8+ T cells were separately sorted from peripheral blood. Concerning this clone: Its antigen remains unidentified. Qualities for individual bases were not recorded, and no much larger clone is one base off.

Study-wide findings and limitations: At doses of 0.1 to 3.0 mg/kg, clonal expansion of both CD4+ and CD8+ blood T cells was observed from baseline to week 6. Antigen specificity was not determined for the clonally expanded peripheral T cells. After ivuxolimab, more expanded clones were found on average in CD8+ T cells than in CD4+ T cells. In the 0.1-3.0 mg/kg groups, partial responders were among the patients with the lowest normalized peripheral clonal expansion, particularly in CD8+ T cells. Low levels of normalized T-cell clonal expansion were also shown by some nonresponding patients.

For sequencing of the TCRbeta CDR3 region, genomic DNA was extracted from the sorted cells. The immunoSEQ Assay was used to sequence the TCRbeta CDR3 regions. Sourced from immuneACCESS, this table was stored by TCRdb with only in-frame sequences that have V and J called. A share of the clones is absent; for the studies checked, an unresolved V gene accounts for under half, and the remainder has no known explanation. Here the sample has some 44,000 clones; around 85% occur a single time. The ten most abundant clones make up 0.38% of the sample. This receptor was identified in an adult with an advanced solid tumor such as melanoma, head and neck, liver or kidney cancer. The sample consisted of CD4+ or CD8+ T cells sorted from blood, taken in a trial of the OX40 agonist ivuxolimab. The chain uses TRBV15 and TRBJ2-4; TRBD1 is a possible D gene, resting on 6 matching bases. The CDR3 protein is CATSSRQVAKNIQYF. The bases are TGTGCCACCAGCAGCAGACAGGTAGCCAAAAACATTCAGTACTTC. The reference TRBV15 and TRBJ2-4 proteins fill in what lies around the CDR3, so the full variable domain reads DAMVIQNPRYQVTQFGKPVTLSCSQTLNHNVMYWYQQKSSQAPKLLFHYYDKDFNNEADTPDNFQSRRPNTSFCFLDIRSPGLGDTAMYLCATSSRQVAKNIQYFGAGTRLSVL.